This T cell receptor (beta chain) appears in the sequencing data of a study of follicular helper T cells after annual influenza vaccination (dated 2017 in TCRdb). About the study as a whole: Blood was drawn on days 0, 7 and 28 after each seasonal influenza vaccination. To look at recall of cTfh clones, some subjects were tracked through successive annual vaccinations covering the 2013-2014, 2014-2015 and 2015-2016 seasons. Samples from 2013-2014 were cryopreserved, whereas samples from 2015 were processed immediately after collection. One week after vaccination, a second recruited cohort of more than nine subjects (Table S1) displayed a similar ICOS+CD38+ cTfh response. Multi-year samples were available from six subjects, with four subjects covering two vaccination seasons and two subjects covering three seasons. Broader findings and caveats from the paper: Rare clonotypes could not be sampled because productive TCRB sequences were recovered from only roughly 9-20% of the analyzed cells. When influenza clone enrichment was assessed, the possibility that the much larger non-cTfh compartments were undersampled could not be excluded. ICOS+CD38+ cTfh clonality correlated with the frequency of that population, and its change correlated with the change in circulating plasmablast frequency. A recurrent oligoclonal ICOS+CD38+ cTfh response containing tetramer and AIM influenza-specific clonotypes was recalled by successive annual vaccinations. Day 7 ICOS+CD38+ clones were most often found later in ICOS-CD38- cTfh, suggesting that subset may serve as a memory reservoir.

Reading from cysteine to phenylalanine, the CDR3 counts 14 amino acids. The read is trimmed to its CDR3 DNA, 42 bases read in frame from base 1. V and J lose 1 base and 4 bases, and a span of 11 bases separates them. The germline V gene encodes CDR1 SGHNT and CDR2 YYREEE (reference sequence). The library was generated by the immunoSEQ multiplex PCR assay. Adaptive Biotechnologies handled the TCRB amplification, library preparation, sequencing and preliminary bioinformatics at Survey level resolution. In the paper's pipeline: Clonality was computed in R as 1 minus normalized Shannon entropy; the Gini index was calculated with the R package ineq. To get the overlap score, the summed counts of shared sequences were divided by the total counts of all sequences in both of the compared samples. The significance of shared clonotypes was tested with Fisher's exact test, assuming a theoretical repertoire of 10^7 TCRB sequences. TCRdb took over this immuneACCESS table, retaining in-frame rearrangements with V and J assigned. Such tables are incomplete; in checked studies, under half of the missing clones stem from an unresolved V gene, and the remainder is unexplained. D and trimming come from the DNA, and the V and J calls and clone size come from that table. The sample records some 9,800 clones, roughly 85% of which are singletons. The ten biggest clones cover around 0.37% of the sample.

The sample's time point label, in plain terms: 2014-2015 season, 7 days after vaccination. Adults received seasonal inactivated influenza vaccine (Fluvarix), and TCRB sequencing tracked sorted blood CD4 subsets before and after vaccination. Subjects were considered eligible if community-dwelling and if influenza vaccine had not been received in the prior 6 months. Reasons for exclusion included contraindications to influenza vaccine, substance abuse, HIV/AIDS, active malignancy, immunomodulatory medication, and active illness such as respiratory infection. Between roughly 40 and 110 mL of blood was sampled per time point. Either Ficoll-Paque PLUS or SepMate separation was used to isolate PBMC. CXCR5- memory CD4 T cells were sorted as a comparison non-Tfh subset. Before DNA was extracted, the cell subsets were sorted from PBMC using a BD FACS Aria. Concerning this clone itself: Its antigen is currently not known. No much larger clone is present one base from it, and per-base qualities are unavailable.

Sequencing was performed on CXCR5- memory CD4+ T cells sorted from blood, taken 7 days after influenza vaccination. The label giving this sample's cell subset or site can be read as: CXCR5- memory CD4 T cells. The receptor chain draws on TRBV5-4 and TRBJ1-1; no confident D gene assignment can be made. The sequence was obtained from an adult who received the influenza vaccine. This receptor carries the CDR3 CASSLTGGSTEAFF. The DNA sequence reads TGTGCCAGCAGCTTGACGGGAGGGTCCACTGAAGCTTTCTTT.